This T cell receptor beta chain was captured by sequencing in a study of neurological immune-mediated disorders. Indicated time point: longitudinal time-point 3. This clonotype was counted many times. TCRdb fed the 5' RACE reads into MiXCR, producing one record per CDR3 protein. In the table there are around 49,000 distinct CDR3 sequences, roughly 13% of which are singletons. This clonotype was obtained from a male donor with HTLV-1-associated myelopathy (HAM/TSP). Sequencing input: PBMCs.

In DNA, the CDR3 is TGTGCCAGCATCATGGACAGGGTAACCACTGAAGCTTTCTTT. Residues: CASIMDRVTTEAFF. V usage is TRBV7-2 and J usage is TRBJ1-1; TRBD1 matches 8 bases. The V segment lost 7 bases and the J segment 4 bases; nucleotides outside the gene matches: 8. The CDR3 has 14 amino acids. Looked up from germline, CDR1 is SGHTA and CDR2 is FQGNSA.